A selection of T cell receptor beta chains follows, all from one sample in a study of CD8+ T cells in alopecia areata. TCRdb's table, derived via immunoSEQ multiplex PCR, lists solely in-frame clones and lacks some. Of tens of thousands of clones in the sample, around 71% were seen once. The sample was CD8+ T cells sorted from blood, taken at week 44, from a patient treated with tofacitinib. All receptors derive from a human donor with alopecia areata. Both conserved end residues are part of each CDR3. A D gene is named only where the DNA matches it firmly. Only some rows state a clone size, as once, few, many or a class for expanded clones.

V gene: TRBV13; clone size: NA; J gene: TRBJ1-1; D gene: NA; CDR3 DNA: TGTGCCAGCAGCTTAGAGGGGGGCAGGGTTTCTGAAGCTTTCTTT; CDR3 protein: CASSLEGGRVSEAFF
V gene: TRBV11-2; clone size: few; J gene: TRBJ2-1; D gene: NA; CDR3 DNA: TGTGCCAGCAGCTTAGGTGATAATGAGCAGTTCTTC; CDR3 protein: CASSLGDNEQFF
V gene: TRBV19; clone size: NA; J gene: TRBJ1-2; D gene: NA; CDR3 DNA: TGTGCCAGTTCGCCAGTCTATGACAACTATGGCTACACCTTC; CDR3 protein: CASSPVYDNYGYTF
V gene: TRBV7-8; clone size: NA; J gene: TRBJ2-1; D gene: NA; CDR3 DNA: TGTGCCAGCAGCTTAGGTAGGGGCCCATACAATGAGCAGTTCTTC; CDR3 protein: CASSLGRGPYNEQFF
V gene: TRBV6-1; clone size: NA; J gene: TRBJ2-2; D gene: TRBD1; CDR3 DNA: TGTGCCAGCAGTGAAGGACAGGGTTGGACCGGGGAGCTGTTTTTT; CDR3 protein: CASSEGQGWTGELFF
V gene: TRBV25-1; clone size: NA; J gene: TRBJ2-7; D gene: NA; CDR3 DNA: TGTGCCAGCAGTGAATTGGGAGGCCCTTGGGACGAGCAGTACTTC; CDR3 protein: CASSELGGPWDEQYF
V gene: TRBV7-2; clone size: few; J gene: TRBJ2-1; D gene: NA; CDR3 DNA: TGTGCCAGCAGTTATGTGGGGGATCCCAATGAGCAGTTCTTC; CDR3 protein: CASSYVGDPNEQFF
V gene: TRBV6-6; clone size: once; J gene: TRBJ2-7; D gene: NA; CDR3 DNA: TGTGCCAGCAAAGATGGGTCCTACGAGCAGTACTTC; CDR3 protein: CASKDGSYEQYF
V gene: TRBV2; clone size: NA; J gene: TRBJ2-7; D gene: TRBD1; CDR3 DNA: TGTGCCAGCAGCCCTGGACAGGGGACGGTTCTTTGGCAGTACTTC; CDR3 protein: CASSPGQGTVLWQYF
V gene: TRBV29-1; clone size: NA; J gene: TRBJ2-3; D gene: NA; CDR3 DNA: TGCAGCGTTTACTCAGATACGCAGTATTTT; CDR3 protein: CSVYSDTQYF
V gene: TRBV27; clone size: NA; J gene: TRBJ1-2; D gene: TRBD1; CDR3 DNA: TGTGCCAGCAGTCCCGATGGGACAGGGGGCGCGGGTAACTATGGCTACACCTTC; CDR3 protein: CASSPDGTGGAGNYGYTF
V gene: TRBV27; clone size: NA; J gene: TRBJ1-1; D gene: TRBD1; CDR3 DNA: TGTGCCAGCAGGGCGGGACAGGGTAACACTGAAGCTTTCTTT; CDR3 protein: CASRAGQGNTEAFF
V gene: TRBV29-1; clone size: few; J gene: TRBJ1-2; D gene: TRBD1; CDR3 DNA: TGCAGCGTTGATGGTCCCCAGGGGGATGGCTACACCTTC; CDR3 protein: CSVDGPQGDGYTF
V gene: TRBV7-2; clone size: NA; J gene: TRBJ2-3; D gene: NA; CDR3 DNA: TGTGCCAGCAGCAGTGGAGTAGGGGATACGCAGTATTTT; CDR3 protein: CASSSGVGDTQYF
V gene: TRBV6-5; clone size: NA; J gene: TRBJ1-1; D gene: NA; CDR3 DNA: TGTGCCAGCAGTTACTCGACCGCGACAGGAAACACTGAAGCTTTCTTT; CDR3 protein: CASSYSTATGNTEAFF
V gene: TRBV6-6; clone size: NA; J gene: TRBJ2-7; D gene: TRBD2; CDR3 DNA: TGTGCCAGCAGTAACCCCGGGACTAGGGGCTACGAGCAGTACTTC; CDR3 protein: CASSNPGTRGYEQYF
V gene: TRBV10-1; clone size: NA; J gene: TRBJ1-2; D gene: NA; CDR3 DNA: TGCGCCAGCAGTGAGTCGACGGGGGGATTAGGCGGCTACACCTTC; CDR3 protein: CASSESTGGLGGYTF
V gene: TRBV10-2; clone size: NA; J gene: TRBJ1-1; D gene: NA; CDR3 DNA: TGCGCCAGCCGAAGCCTCGGGGGGCCCCCCGAAGCTTTCTTT; CDR3 protein: CASRSLGGPPEAFF
V gene: TRBV7-9; clone size: NA; J gene: TRBJ1-1; D gene: NA; CDR3 DNA: TGTGCCAGCAGCCCCCCACAGGGTCGGATGAACACTGAAGCTTTCTTT; CDR3 protein: CASSPPQGRMNTEAFF
V gene: TRBV5-1; clone size: NA; J gene: TRBJ2-6; D gene: NA; CDR3 DNA: TGCGCCAGCAGCTCATCCCAACGCTCTGGGGCCAACGTCCTGACTTTC; CDR3 protein: CASSSSQRSGANVLTF
V gene: TRBV13; clone size: once; J gene: TRBJ2-7; D gene: TRBD2; CDR3 DNA: TGTGCCAGCAGCTTACGGGGGGGTAGGACAGAAAATTACGAGCAGTACTTC; CDR3 protein: CASSLRGGRTENYEQYF
V gene: TRBV19; clone size: NA; J gene: TRBJ2-2; D gene: TRBD1; CDR3 DNA: TGTGCCAGCAGGGACAGGGTCAGCACCGGGGAGCTGTTTTTT; CDR3 protein: CASRDRVSTGELFF
V gene: TRBV9; clone size: NA; J gene: TRBJ2-7; D gene: NA; CDR3 DNA: TGTGCCAGCAGCCTCGGGGGGCGTATGATGAACGAGCAGTACTTC; CDR3 protein: CASSLGGRMMNEQYF
V gene: TRBV11-2; clone size: few; J gene: TRBJ2-2; D gene: NA; CDR3 DNA: TGTGCCAGCAGCTTAGGGACCGGGGAGCTGTTTTTT; CDR3 protein: CASSLGTGELFF
V gene: TRBV15; clone size: NA; J gene: TRBJ2-7; D gene: TRBD2; CDR3 DNA: TGTGCCACCAGCAGGGGAGCGGGACTGGCGGCTGGGGTTCAGGCGCAGTACTTC; CDR3 protein: CATSRGAGLAAGVQAQYF
V gene: TRBV20-1; clone size: NA; J gene: TRBJ1-1; D gene: NA; CDR3 DNA: TGCAGTGCTGATCGATACACTGAAGCTTTCTTT; CDR3 protein: CSADRYTEAFF
V gene: TRBV11-2; clone size: few; J gene: TRBJ2-3; D gene: TRBD2; CDR3 DNA: TGTGCCAGCTTCTCGGCTAGCGGGGGGGTCACAGATACGCAGTATTTT; CDR3 protein: CASFSASGGVTDTQYF
V gene: TRBV19; clone size: NA; J gene: TRBJ2-1; D gene: NA; CDR3 DNA: TGTGCCAGTAGTATCTTCCGAGAGACCCATGAGCAGTTCTTC; CDR3 protein: CASSIFRETHEQFF
V gene: TRBV30; clone size: NA; J gene: TRBJ1-4; D gene: NA; CDR3 DNA: TGTGCCTGGATGGGCAGGGACACTAATGAAAAACTGTTTTTT; CDR3 protein: CAWMGRDTNEKLFF
V gene: TRBV2; clone size: NA; J gene: TRBJ2-7; D gene: TRBD1; CDR3 DNA: TGTGCCAGCGAGGGGACAGGGAAAGACGAGCAGTACTTC; CDR3 protein: CASEGTGKDEQYF
V gene: TRBV10-3; clone size: NA; J gene: TRBJ1-5; D gene: NA; CDR3 DNA: TGCGCCATCAGTGAGGCAGACAGGCCTGATCAGCCCCAGCATTTT; CDR3 protein: CAISEADRPDQPQHF
V gene: TRBV27; clone size: NA; J gene: TRBJ2-7; D gene: TRBD1; CDR3 DNA: TGTGCCAGCAGTTACGGGACAGGGGATTACGAGCAGTACTTC; CDR3 protein: CASSYGTGDYEQYF